This TCR beta chain was captured by sequencing in a study of shared clonotypes between healthy human individuals (dated by TCRdb to the early 2020s). Regarding the research as a whole: A few men and two women, aged 18 to 49 years, made up the cohort. For each donor, CD4 naive and CD4 memory were each given three plates, CD8 naive was given two plates, and CD8 memory was given one plate. The study deeply sequenced blood TCR repertoires of five healthy adults to estimate repertoire size and the extent of clonotype sharing between individuals. Libraries were prepared and TCR repertoires were sequenced by different laboratories using diverse techniques, in order to increase sequencing depth and limit assay-specific biases. Per donor, leukapheresis produced somewhere between about 0.94 and 9.5 billion PBMCs. Study-wide conclusions, independent of this receptor: Naive subsets generally had larger estimated clonotype richness than memory subsets did. Only blood was sampled, and tissue TCR repertoires likely differ from those in blood. Clonotypes shared by all four sorted-subset donors showed higher generation probabilities than non-shared clonotypes. The small number of donors limited the genetic and exposure-history diversity represented. Even with the large sequencing depth, rarefaction of the sorted-subset datasets indicated that sequencing was incomplete. Based on pairwise subsampling, the degree of clonotype sharing among donors was expected to be affected by sequencing depth. Roughly 5% of naive CD4, approximately 3.7% of naive CD8, approximately 2.2% of memory CD4, and 0.35% to 0.5% of memory CD8 clonotypes were shared across a handful of donors.

Worth noting for this clone: Its antigen remains undetermined. Nothing much larger sits one base from this clone, and base qualities are not available.

CD8 naive samples were obtained by positive selection for CCR7 among CD45RO-negative cells, yielding a CD45RA+CCR7+ population from which TemRA cells were excluded. The donors were healthy, HIV-negative adults with no recently reported acute infections or vaccinations. Only Caucasian adults living in Nashville, Tennessee, USA were represented among the donors. Blood was obtained by leukapheresis, after which PBMCs were separated by Ficoll-Histopaque density gradient centrifugation and cryopreserved in liquid nitrogen vapor phase. Analytical flow cytometry was used to check the purity and quantity of each magnetically sorted T cell population. Genomic DNA was isolated from each sorted fraction and quantified by UV absorbance on a Nanodrop 2000c. Using the deep immunoSEQ assay, multiplex PCR amplified TCR CDR3 regions from genomic DNA. Genomic DNA extracted from each cell subset was distributed evenly over all wells of several immunoSEQ 96-well plates, and each plate served as one replicate. Each replicate PCR for sorted subsets received roughly 200 ng genomic DNA, equal to roughly 30,000 T cell genomes. Purified libraries were quantified with a Qubit 3.0 fluorometer, sized on a Bioanalyzer 2100, and re-quantified with the KAPA Library Quantification kit. Every immunoSEQ 96-well plate was sequenced on a separate single-read 150-cycle Illumina NextSeq 550 flow cell. In the source study's methods: Because the immunoSEQ output held only junctional sequences and lacked quality scores, the filtering could not match the filtering applied to full-length reads. Sequences were annotated with PyIR, a Python wrapper for IgBLAST v1.9, using IMGT germline references to assign V/J genes and CDR3. Any read was removed if the V/J assignment was weak (E-value above 1e-6), the CDR3 was missing, or the read contained stop codons, out-of-frame junctions, or ambiguous translated residues. V3J clonotypes were defined as sequences sharing an identical inferred V gene, J gene, and CDR3 amino acid sequence. The percentage overlap between two repertoires was calculated by dividing the number of shared unique clonotypes by the size of the smaller repertoire. Three approaches were used to assess repertoire richness: RTK rarefaction, the Chao1 estimator, and Recon v2.1 estimates of unobserved clonotypes. OLGA was used to compute generation probabilities for all TCRbeta clonotypes that the gDNA method yielded from a handful of donors. TCRdb stores this immuneACCESS table with in-frame sequences only. Part of the clones is absent; in the studies checked, under half of the shortfall reflects unresolved V genes, and no reason is known for the rest. The DNA was the basis for D and trimming; V, J and clone size are from that table. A total of about 2 million clones appear in this sample, over 85% of them only once. Clones ranked in the top ten supply under 1.5% of the sample.

Source material: naive CD8+ T cells sorted from blood. This sample's cell subset or site label indicates: CD45RA+CCR7+. The source of this sequence is a man in his late teens or twenties in good health.

The nucleotides are TGTGCCAGCAGCTTCCACGGGACAGGAGTATCCTACGAGCAGTACTTC. This translates into CASSFHGTGVSYEQYF. The V and J genes are TRBV11-2 and TRBJ2-7; 8 central nucleotides agree with TRBD1. V lost 3 bases and J lost 1 base, and the count of bases not matched to a germline gene is 8. Per the germline V gene, SGHAT is the CDR1 and FQNNGV is the CDR2. The CDR3 numbers 16 residues from cysteine through phenylalanine. Solely the CDR3 DNA is kept, with 48 bases framed from the first base.